The 25 T cell receptor beta chains in this list originate from one sample, sequenced in a study of CD8+ T cells in alopecia areata. Extracted from the samples, RNA was reverse transcribed into cDNA to serve as the sequencing template. Repertoires were generated with immunoSEQ multiplex PCR, while TCRdb's copy carries only in-frame clones and drops some. Among over 85,000 clones listed, 35% to 45% were seen once. Material: CD4+ T cells sorted from blood. These receptors were obtained from a human donor with alopecia areata.

V and J are TRBV29-1 and TRBJ2-7; 8 nucleotides match TRBD2. The junction had 5 bases not matched to a gene; V was cut back by 3 bases and J by 1 base. CDR3 size: 14 residues. The germline gives CDR1 SQVTM, CDR2 ANQGSEA. The CDR3, as DNA: TGCAGCGTTGACTCGGGACTAGGATCCTACGAGCAGTACTTC. As protein: CSVDSGLGSYEQYF.

About this clone itself: This sample also contains other DNA sequences that code for the same CDR3. This chain uses TRBV30 with TRBJ1-1, with D possibly TRBD1 on 6 matching bases. The germline V and J ends were trimmed by 0 bases and 4 bases, with 12 bases remaining between them. The CDR3 runs to 14 residues. Germline CDR1 reads GTSNPN; CDR2 reads SVGIG (reference sequence). CDR3 amino acids: CAWSVGGGVTEAFF. The CDR3 DNA is TGTGCCTGGAGTGTTGGAGGGGGGGTCACTGAAGCTTTCTTT.

The rearrangement joins TRBV29-1 to TRBJ2-5, with TRBD1 identical over 8 bases. Germline V CDR1 and CDR2: SQVTM, ANQGSEA. V lost 6 bases to trimming and J lost 5 bases; unmatched junction nucleotides: 14. The CDR3 sequence is 15 residues long. The chain's CDR3 is CSVLTGVFGEETQYF. Written as DNA, the CDR3 is TGCAGCGTACTGACAGGGGTTTTTGGTGAGGAGACCCAGTACTTC. The full variable domain, completed using reference TRBV29-1 and TRBJ2-5, is SAVISQKPSRDICQRGTSLTIQCQVDSQVTMMFWYRQQPGQSLTLIATANQGSEATYESGFVIDKFPISRPNLTFSTLTVSNMSPEDSSIYLCSVLTGVFGEETQYFGPGTRLLVL.

V usage is TRBV5-1 and J usage is TRBJ2-5; 7 bases map to TRBD1. V trimming: 5 bases; J trimming: 1 base; junction bases outside the gene matches: 2. The CDR3 sequence is 13 residues long. The V gene's germline CDR1 is SGHRS and CDR2 YFSETQ. The chain's CDR3 is CASSGTVQETQYF. Here the CDR3 DNA reads TGCGCCAGCAGTGGGACAGTCCAAGAGACCCAGTACTTC.

The rearrangement joins TRBV27 to TRBJ2-3; 8 bases fit TRBD1. V was pared by 5 bases and J by 3 bases, with 4 bases of the junction left unmatched. Germline V gene data show CDR1 as MNHEY and CDR2 as SMNVEV (reference sequence). This CDR3 is 14 amino acids long. The CDR3 region has the DNA TGTGCCAGCAGTCTGGACAGGGCAACAGATACGCAGTATTTT. It encodes CASSLDRATDTQYF.

The rearrangement uses TRBV5-4 and TRBJ2-7; TRBD2 aligns across 16 bases. The germline V gene encodes CDR1 SGHNT and CDR2 YYREEE (reference sequence). J was trimmed by 6 bases and V by 4 bases; bases with no gene match: 7. The CDR3 loop spans 16 amino acids. The CDR3, as DNA: TGTGCCAGCAGCAAGCCGGGACTAGCGGGAGGGGGCGAGCAGTACTTC. It specifies CASSKPGLAGGGEQYF.

The J gene is TRBJ2-7, the V gene TRBV19; 7 bases match TRBD1. The CDR3 totals 14 residues. CDR1 and CDR2 from the germline V gene are LNHDA and SQIVND (reference sequence). V lost 2 bases and J lost 2; bases outside the gene matches: 3. The CDR3 spells CASSIRDRPYEQYF. The DNA of the CDR3 is TGTGCCAGTAGTATAAGGGACAGACCCTACGAGCAGTACTTC.

This chain connects TRBV20-1 to TRBJ2-3; D gene uncertain. Germline V gene sequence: CDR1 DFQATT, CDR2 SNEGSKA (reference sequence). CDR3 size: 11 residues. The V and J ends lost 3 bases and 9 bases respectively, with 10 bases between them. CDR3 bases: TGCAGTGCTAGGACCACAGCCACGCAGTATTTT. It codes for CSARTTATQYF.

CDR3 amino acids: CASSHRTSGGGNEQYF. The CDR3 DNA is TGCGCCAGCAGCCACAGGACTAGCGGAGGAGGGAACGAGCAGTACTTC. This chain uses TRBV4-1 with TRBJ2-7; 10 positions match TRBD2. The trim removed 3 bases at V and 5 bases at J, leaving 10 bases unmatched. The CDR3 length is 16 residues. Germline V gene lookup returns CDR1 MGHRA and CDR2 YSYEKL.

The chain has TRBV29-1 and TRBJ1-1, with 7 bases identical to TRBD1. The junction had 3 bases not matched to a gene; V was cut back by 2 bases and J by 3 bases. This CDR3 contains 13 residues. The V gene's germline CDR1 is SQVTM and CDR2 ANQGSEA. In DNA form, the CDR3 reads TGCAGCGTTGAAAAGGGGGCGGACACTGAAGCTTTCTTT. Protein: CSVEKGADTEAFF.

J is TRBJ2-1 and V is TRBV28; D remains ambiguous. The CDR3 has 11 amino acids. The germline V gene encodes CDR1 MDHEN and CDR2 SYDVKM. With 5 bases removed from V and 8 bases from J, the gap between germline ends came to 7 bases. The CDR3: CASSSLDEQFF. CDR3 in DNA: TGTGCCAGCAGTAGCCTAGATGAGCAGTTCTTC.

This clone was seen more than once but under ten times. This CDR3 is also generated by other DNA sequences in the sample. J is TRBJ1-1 and V is TRBV30; 7 nucleotides align to TRBD1. Germline V CDR1 and CDR2: GTSNPN, SVGIG (reference sequence). There are 13 residues in the CDR3. J lost 4 bases, V lost 2 bases, and 4 bases had no gene match. The CDR3 bases are TGTGCCTGGAGTCGAGGGGGCGGCACTGAAGCTTTCTTT. Translating it yields CAWSRGGGTEAFF.

The V call is TRBV21-1, the J call TRBJ2-7. TRBV21-1 is a listed pseudogene. The CDR3 consists of 12 residues. In DNA form, the CDR3 reads TGTGCCAGCACCCAAAGCTGGAACGAGCAGTACTTC. Encoded protein: CASTQSWNEQYF.

The chain links TRBV11-3 to TRBJ2-1; possibly TRBD1 for D (5 bases). Looked up from germline, CDR1 is SGHNT and CDR2 is YENEEA. The length of the CDR3 is 14 residues. Trimming removed 0 bases from V and 5 bases from J, with 8 bases in between. The CDR3, as DNA: TGTGCCAGCAGCTTAGACGGACAAGACAATGAGCAGTTCTTC. Its translation: CASSLDGQDNEQFF.

This sequence joins TRBV7-2 and TRBJ1-5; no clear D gene. Germline V CDR1 and CDR2: SGHTA, FQGNSA. This CDR3 region has 13 residues. V shed 5 bases and J shed 7 bases, with 12 bases lying between them. CDR3 bases: TGTGCCAGCAGCCTCATGACGGCACAGCCCCAGCATTTT. It codes for CASSLMTAQPQHF.

The J gene is TRBJ1-6, the V gene TRBV29-1, with 10 positions matching TRBD1. The J segment lost 5 bases and the V segment lost 5 bases, leaving 6 bases of the junction unmatched. This CDR3 comprises 15 residues. CDR1 and CDR2 (germline): SQVTM, ANQGSEA. The DNA of the CDR3 is TGCAGCGTTTTGACAGGGGGCGCTAATAATTCACCCCTCCACTTT. Protein: CSVLTGGANNSPLHF. The full variable domain, with the rest looked up from reference TRBV29-1 and TRBJ1-6, is SAVISQKPSRDICQRGTSLTIQCQVDSQVTMMFWYRQQPGQSLTLIATANQGSEATYESGFVIDKFPISRPNLTFSTLTVSNMSPEDSSIYLCSVLTGGANNSPLHFGNGTRLTVT.

V is TRBV7-3 and J is TRBJ2-5; D gene ambiguous. CDR1 and CDR2 from the germline V gene are SGHTA and FQGTGA. This CDR3 has 14 amino acids. V was clipped by 0 bases and J by 5 bases, with 10 bases between them. This CDR3 is CASSLTRLSETQYF. Here the CDR3 DNA reads TGTGCCAGCAGCTTAACCCGGCTGAGTGAGACCCAGTACTTC.

This rearrangement joins TRBV13 to TRBJ2-7; 9 nucleotides agree with TRBD1. The CDR3 runs 14 residues. Germline assignment: CDR1 PRHDT and CDR2 FYEKMQ (reference sequence). The V gene end was trimmed by 5 bases and the J gene end by 5 bases; junction bases not matched to a gene: 7. The chain's CDR3 is CASSARDRDDEQYF. As DNA, the CDR3 is TGTGCCAGCAGCGCCCGGGACAGGGACGACGAGCAGTACTTC.

This clone was detected only a few times. The chain links TRBV6-5 to TRBJ1-4; TRBD1 matches at 7 bases. Per the germline V gene, CDR1 is MNHEY and CDR2 is SVGAGI. The CDR3 consists of 15 residues. J gave up 7 bases and V 5 bases, and 10 bases lay outside the gene matches. The CDR3 DNA sequence: TGTGCCAGCAGTAGAACAGGGGAGCGGGGTGAAAAACTGTTTTTT. It translates to CASSRTGERGEKLFF.

The chain joins TRBV6-6 to TRBJ1-1; D not certain. CDR1 and CDR2 (germline): MNHNY, SVGAGI (reference sequence). Deletions cut 2 bases from V and 1 base from J, with 5 bases between. CDR3 length: 13 amino acids. CDR3 nucleotide sequence: TGTGCCAGCAGTTACAGGGCGAACACTGAAGCTTTCTTT. Encoded protein: CASSYRANTEAFF.

V gene TRBV29-1 combines with J gene TRBJ2-1; D ambiguous. This CDR3 spans 12 amino acids. Trimming pared 4 bases from V and 5 bases from J, leaving 9 bases between. Per the germline V gene, CDR1 is SQVTM and CDR2 is ANQGSEA. The CDR3 spells CSVGLANNEQFF. The CDR3 DNA follows: TGCAGCGTTGGACTGGCAAACAATGAGCAGTTCTTC.

J is TRBJ1-2 and V is TRBV29-1; no clear D. From germline, CDR1 is SQVTM and CDR2 ANQGSEA. V lost 5 bases, J lost 4 bases, and 14 bases lay in between. The CDR3 runs 13 residues. The CDR3 DNA sequence: TGCAGCGTTCGTAAACTTGAAGCCTATGGCTACACCTTC. This encodes CSVRKLEAYGYTF.

This chain joins TRBV28 and TRBJ2-7, with D tentatively TRBD2 (5 bases). The CDR3 is made up of 14 amino acids. CDR1 and CDR2 (germline): MDHEN, SYDVKM. The V end lost 3 bases, the J end lost 0 bases, and 9 bases lay between the germline ends. CDR3 DNA sequence: TGTGCCAGCAGTTTTCAGCGGACCTCCTACGAGCAGTACTTC. Encoded protein: CASSFQRTSYEQYF.

DNA of the CDR3: TGTGCCAGCTCACTCGCCCAGAGGAACACCGGGGAGCTGTTTTTT. It encodes CASSLAQRNTGELFF. The chain recombines TRBV18 with TRBJ2-2, with D unclear. Trimming cost V 4 bases and J 1 base, with 10 bases left between them. CDR1 is KGHSH and CDR2 is LQKENI in the germline V gene. The CDR3 is 15 amino acids.

The J gene is TRBJ2-7, the V gene TRBV5-1; 9 nucleotides align to TRBD1. Germline V CDR1 and CDR2: SGHRS, YFSETQ. Losses at the gene ends were 4 bases for V and 3 bases for J; bases not matched to a gene: 8. The CDR3 sequence is 15 residues long. CDR3 loop: CASSRTGQGSYEQYF. CDR3 bases: TGCGCCAGCAGCCGGACGGGACAGGGTAGCTACGAGCAGTACTTC.